This entry lists 9 T cell receptor beta chains sequenced from one sample in a study of blood T cell repertoires in COVID-19. Only in-frame clones appear in the TCRdb table, and some are missing; sequencing was by immunoSEQ multiplex PCR. The table lists about 75,000 clones, around 89% of them singletons, with around 20% in the top ten. Sequencing was carried out using peripheral blood. These receptors originate from a human donor in a cohort sampled during active COVID-19.

The V and J genes are TRBV28 and TRBJ1-4, with 7 bases matching TRBD1. V was clipped by 5 bases and J by 7 bases; unmatched bases: 10. Germline CDR1 and CDR2: MDHEN and SYDVKM. The CDR3 consists of 15 residues. The CDR3 bases are TGTGCCAGCAGTCCCGACAGGGCGGTCGCTGAAAAACTGTTTTTT. Protein product: CASSPDRAVAEKLFF.

V is TRBV5-1 and J is TRBJ2-3; D not resolved. Germline CDR1 reads SGHRS; CDR2 reads YFSETQ. The CDR3 sequence is 14 residues long. V gave up 0 bases and J gave up 4 bases, with 9 bases separating them. Written as DNA, the CDR3 is TGCGCCAGCAGCTTGGCCGCGTTTTCAGATACGCAGTATTTT. Residues: CASSLAAFSDTQYF.

CDR3 coding DNA: TGTGCCAGTAGTACTGGGGGGAGCTACGAGCAGTACTTC. Translating gives CASSTGGSYEQYF. The chain combines TRBV19 with TRBJ2-7, with D maybe TRBD2 (6 bases). Trimming cost V 4 bases and J 3 bases, with 10 bases left between them. Germline lookup yields CDR1 LNHDA and CDR2 SQIVND (reference sequence). CDR3 length: 13 amino acids.

This rearrangement joins TRBV3-1 (or the pseudogene TRBV3-2) to TRBJ2-2, with D maybe TRBD1 (5 bases). The germline V gene has CDR1 LGHDT and CDR2 YNNKEL (reference sequence). The CDR3 sequence is 16 residues long. The V gene lost 6 bases and the J gene lost 0 bases, with 14 bases spanning the gap. The CDR3 nucleotides are TGTGCCAGCAGTCTTAGGGGTTCATCGAACACCGGGGAGCTGTTTTTT. As protein: CASSLRGSSNTGELFF.

The chain is built from TRBV25-1 and TRBJ2-1; 12 bases map to TRBD2. V trimming: 5 bases; J trimming: 7 bases; junction bases outside the gene matches: 6. Germline loops: CDR1 MGHDK, CDR2 SYGVNS. The CDR3 covers 15 residues. CDR3 loop: CASSKSSGGANEQFF. DNA for the CDR3: TGTGCCAGCAGTAAATCTAGCGGGGGGGCTAATGAGCAGTTCTTC.

V is TRBV18 and J is TRBJ2-7; tentative D call: TRBD2 (6 bases). V lost 4 bases and J lost 6, with 19 bases in between. The germline V gene has CDR1 KGHSH and CDR2 LQKENI. The CDR3 contains 15 residues. This chain's CDR3 is CASSLELPGVREQYF. CDR3 bases: TGTGCCAGCTCACTCGAACTCCCGGGGGTACGCGAGCAGTACTTC.

The gene calls are TRBV5-1 and TRBJ1-2; 12 positions match TRBD1. The germline V gene has CDR1 SGHRS and CDR2 YFSETQ. The CDR3 contains 16 residues. J was trimmed by 8 bases and V by 0 bases; bases with no gene match: 8. The CDR3 sequence: CASSLDPGQGAWGYTF. CDR3 DNA sequence: TGCGCCAGCAGCTTGGACCCGGGACAGGGGGCTTGGGGCTACACCTTC.

V usage is TRBV4-1 and J usage is TRBJ2-2; 14 bases line up with TRBD2. CDR1 MGHRA and CDR2 YSYEKL come from the germline V gene. V trimming: 4 bases; J trimming: 4 bases; junction bases outside the gene matches: 5. This CDR3 has 17 residues. The CDR3 DNA reads as TGCGCCAGCAGCCTCGGGACTAGCGGGAGTTTCACCGGGGAGCTGTTTTTT. It is translated as CASSLGTSGSFTGELFF.

The V call is TRBV19, the J call TRBJ1-1, with 9 positions matching TRBD1. This CDR3 spans 14 amino acids. V gave up 7 bases and J gave up 4 bases; unmatched junction bases: 7. The germline V gene encodes CDR1 LNHDA and CDR2 SQIVND (reference sequence). The CDR3 loop reads CASNKQGASTEAFF. The CDR3 DNA is TGTGCCAGTAATAAACAGGGGGCGAGCACTGAAGCTTTCTTT.